Listed below are T cell receptor beta chains from one sample, sequenced in a study of T cells after yellow fever vaccination. From the 5' RACE reads, TCRdb called clonotypes with MiXCR, one entry per CDR3 protein. The repertoire holds a few hundred thousand distinct CDR3 sequences, around 17% seen once, with approximately 15% in the top ten. The specimen comprised PBMCs, sampled less than 6 days after the first yellow fever vaccination. The source is a man aged 18 to 35 who received the YFV17D yellow fever vaccine. Both conserved end residues are part of each CDR3. The D gene is left open where the match is weak. Clone sizes are given selectively: once, few, many, or a class where the clone is expanded.

cdr3_aa cdr3_nt j_call clone_size d_call v_call
CASSLFDGRLNTEAFF TGTGCCAGCAGTTTATTCGATGGACGTCTGAACACTGAAGCTTTCTTT TRBJ1-1 NA NA TRBV27
CATSREGRYEKLFF TGTGCCACCAGCAGAGAGGGCAGATATGAAAAACTGTTTTTT TRBJ1-4 many NA TRBV15
CASSPGGIYSNQPQHF TGTGCCAGCAGCCCCGGGGGAATTTATAGCAATCAGCCCCAGCATTTT TRBJ1-5 NA NA TRBV12-3/TRBV12-4
CSARPGGPYNEQFF TGCAGTGCTAGGCCAGGAGGACCCTACAATGAGCAGTTCTTC TRBJ2-1 NA NA TRBV20-1
CASSQDRASGYTF TGTGCCAGCAGCCAGGACAGGGCGAGTGGCTACACCTTC TRBJ1-2 few TRBD1 TRBV7-2
CASRRGRVETQYF TGTGCCAGCAGGCGGGGGAGGGTAGAGACCCAGTACTTC TRBJ2-5 NA TRBD2 TRBV6-1
CASSPTGGRDGHEQFF TGTGCCAGCAGCCCCACTGGGGGCAGGGATGGTCATGAGCAGTTCTTC TRBJ2-1 NA NA TRBV7-3
CASSRGQYQETQYF TGTGCCAGCAGCCGGGGACAGTACCAAGAGACCCAGTACTTC TRBJ2-5 few TRBD1 TRBV7-2
CASTGQNGQGNSPLHF TGTGCCAGCACCGGACAAAACGGACAGGGGAATTCACCCCTCCACTTT TRBJ1-6 many TRBD1 TRBV12-3/TRBV12-4
CSARVQYNSPLHF TGCAGTGCTAGAGTTCAATATAATTCACCCCTCCACTTT TRBJ1-6 few NA TRBV20-1
CSARDIGGFYEQYF TGCAGTGCTAGAGATATTGGAGGTTTCTACGAGCAGTACTTC TRBJ2-7 NA NA TRBV20-1
CASSATGQGFF TGTGCCAGCAGTGCTACAGGCCAAGGGTTCTTC TRBJ2-1 NA NA TRBV25-1
CASSPPGRTGNTEAFF TGTGCCAGCTCACCACCGGGGAGGACTGGGAACACTGAAGCTTTCTTT TRBJ1-1 NA NA TRBV18
CASSWETGGEAEAFF TGCGCCAGCAGCTGGGAAACAGGGGGCGAAGCTGAAGCTTTCTTT TRBJ1-1 many TRBD1 TRBV5-1
CASSFGVGDSPLHF TGTGCCAGCAGCTTCGGGGTAGGCGATTCACCCCTCCACTTT TRBJ1-6 NA NA TRBV7-9
CASSMPSEQFF TGTGCCAGTAGTATGCCGAGTGAGCAGTTCTTC TRBJ2-1 few NA TRBV19